Each of the 23 T cell receptor beta chains below was sequenced from the same sample in a study of blood T cell repertoires in COVID-19. Some clones are missing from TCRdb's copy, which holds only in-frame ones; the method was immunoSEQ multiplex PCR. The profile shows 330,000 or so clones, about 88% of them singletons. The specimen sequenced was PBMCs or T cells enriched from blood (not recorded which). These receptor sequences come from a woman under 40 who had been exposed to COVID-19.

The rearrangement joins TRBV19 to TRBJ2-3; D not resolved. The CDR3 extends over 14 amino acids. Germline V gene lookup returns CDR1 LNHDA and CDR2 SQIVND (reference sequence). V lost 2 bases and J 1 base, leaving 7 bases between the germline ends. CDR3 region: CASSITSRTDTQYF. The CDR3 region has the DNA TGTGCCAGTAGTATAACGAGCCGCACAGATACGCAGTATTTT.

The J gene is TRBJ2-7, the V gene TRBV7-9; D may be TRBD2 (8 bases). The germline V gene has CDR1 SEHNR and CDR2 FQNEAQ (reference sequence). This CDR3 has 17 amino acids. Trimming shortened V by 7 bases and J by 3 bases, and 25 bases separated the two germline ends. DNA of the CDR3: TGTGCCAGCACAATATCGGGGGGGACAGTTGAGCTCTACGAGCAGTACTTC. Protein product: CASTISGGTVELYEQYF.

CDR3 coding DNA: TGTGCCAGCGCTGGCCTAGCGAACACCGGGGAGCTGTTTTTT. This translates into CASAGLANTGELFF. The chain carries TRBV2 and TRBJ2-2; D ambiguous. Germline CDR1 SNHLY, CDR2 FYNNEI. V lost 8 bases and J 0 bases, leaving 10 bases between the germline ends. The CDR3 is 14 amino acids.

This rearrangement joins TRBV10-3 to TRBJ1-2; TRBD1 aligns across 9 bases. The CDR3 length is 11 residues. CDR1 is ENHRY, CDR2 SYGVKD, per germline. Trimming removed 11 bases from V and 8 bases from J; junction bases left unmatched: 6. The CDR3 loop is CAGQGTGGYTF. The CDR3, as DNA: TGTGCCGGACAGGGGACGGGGGGCTACACCTTC.

This clone has at least ten counts. J is TRBJ1-5 and V is TRBV27, with D tentatively TRBD1 (5 bases). The CDR3 spans 16 residues. Trimming removed 6 bases at V and 2 bases at J, with 17 bases between. Germline V CDR1 and CDR2: MNHEY, SMNVEV (reference sequence). CDR3 coding DNA: TGTGCCAGCAGCCGAAGGGGTGATGGAGGCAATCAGCCCCAGCATTTT. The encoded protein is CASSRRGDGGNQPQHF.

This chain connects TRBV5-1 to TRBJ2-1; D possibly corresponds to TRBD2 (6 bases). Germline lookup yields CDR1 SGHRS and CDR2 YFSETQ. Trimming shortened V by 0 bases and J by 0 bases, and 7 bases separated the two germline ends. This CDR3 spans 15 amino acids. CDR3 in DNA: TGCGCCAGCAGCTTGGACGGGGGCTCCTACAATGAGCAGTTCTTC. This encodes CASSLDGGSYNEQFF.

V usage is TRBV14 and J usage is TRBJ1-5; D perhaps matches TRBD1 (5 bases). The CDR3 contains 13 residues. With 8 bases removed from V and 2 bases from J, the gap between germline ends came to 10 bases. CDR1 and CDR2 from the germline V gene are SGHDN and FVKESK. CDR3 in DNA: TGTGCCAGCGGGGGGATCGGCAATCAGCCCCAGCATTTT. Protein sequence: CASGGIGNQPQHF.

The chain couples TRBV19 to TRBJ1-6; 9 nucleotides line up with TRBD1. Germline assignment: CDR1 LNHDA and CDR2 SQIVND (reference sequence). V gave up 8 bases and J gave up 8 bases; unmatched junction bases: 4. This CDR3 region has 13 residues. This CDR3 reads CASGRQGDSPLHF. In DNA form, the CDR3 reads TGTGCCAGTGGGAGACAGGGGGATTCACCCCTCCACTTT.

The chain is built from TRBV11-2 and TRBJ2-7; 7 bases map to TRBD2. The CDR3 is made up of 18 amino acids. Germline V CDR1 and CDR2: SGHAT, FQNNGV. The trim removed 3 bases at V and 2 bases at J, leaving 16 bases unmatched. The CDR3 DNA follows: TGTGCCAGCAGCTTTTCTTCTACGACACTAGCGAGAGCCTACGAGCAGTACTTC. Protein sequence: CASSFSSTTLARAYEQYF.

The chain couples TRBV12-5 to TRBJ1-6; no clear D gene. Germline-derived CDR1 and CDR2 are LGHNT and FRNRAP. The ends were cut back, 7 bases at V and 9 bases at J, with 16 bases in the middle. The length of the CDR3 is 14 residues. For the CDR3, the DNA is TGTGCTAGTGCCCCGCCCGGAGAGGGTTCACCCCTCCACTTT. The encoded protein is CASAPPGEGSPLHF.

This chain uses TRBV29-1 with TRBJ1-4, with D possibly being TRBD1 (6 bases). The germline V gene encodes CDR1 SQVTM and CDR2 ANQGSEA. Between the trimmed V and J ends, which lost 6 bases and 8 bases, there was a span of 16 bases. This CDR3 contains 13 residues. CDR3 sequence reads: CSVMPGVMEKLFF. The CDR3, as DNA: TGCAGCGTCATGCCAGGGGTGATGGAAAAACTGTTTTTT.

The rearrangement joins TRBV3-1 (or the pseudogene TRBV3-2) to TRBJ2-2; 7 bases are a match to TRBD1. V lost 6 bases, J lost 1 base, and 8 bases stayed unmatched. The CDR3 length is 16 residues. The germline gives CDR1 LGHDT, CDR2 YNNKEL (reference sequence). Here the CDR3 reads CASSLMDRRNTGELFF. For the CDR3, the DNA is TGTGCCAGCAGTCTTATGGACAGGAGGAACACCGGGGAGCTGTTTTTT.

The chain couples TRBV5-1 to TRBJ2-1; 11 bases agree with TRBD2. V lost 4 bases to trimming and J lost 5 bases; unmatched junction nucleotides: 11. Germline V gene sequence: CDR1 SGHRS, CDR2 YFSETQ. The CDR3 extends over 17 amino acids. The chain's CDR3 is CASSISNGLAGNNEQFF. CDR3 sequence (DNA): TGCGCCAGCAGCATAAGTAACGGACTAGCGGGCAACAATGAGCAGTTCTTC.

This clone has more than one count but fewer than ten. This chain joins TRBV14 and TRBJ1-1, with a weak D call TRBD1 (5 bases). The CDR3 is 16 amino acids. V gave up 1 base and J gave up 0 bases, with 12 bases separating them. The germline gives CDR1 SGHDN, CDR2 FVKESK. The CDR3 loop reads CASSQARATMNTEAFF. The CDR3, as DNA: TGTGCCAGCAGCCAAGCCAGGGCCACTATGAACACTGAAGCTTTCTTT.

This chain joins TRBV28 and TRBJ2-5; maybe TRBD2 (6 bases). In germline, CDR1 is MDHEN, CDR2 SYDVKM. Trimming cost V 6 bases and J 1 base, with 9 bases left between them. The CDR3 has 13 residues. CDR3 region: CASRWGLQETQYF. DNA for the CDR3: TGTGCCAGCAGGTGGGGACTCCAAGAGACCCAGTACTTC.

J is TRBJ1-2 and V is TRBV7-9, with D tentatively TRBD1 (6 bases). From germline, CDR1 is SEHNR and CDR2 FQNEAQ (reference sequence). The CDR3 runs 14 residues. V lost 1 base to trimming and J lost 7 bases, with 13 bases between them. The CDR3 region has the DNA TGTGCCAGCAGCTTAGAGGCAGGGGCTGCTGGCTACACCTTC. This encodes CASSLEAGAAGYTF.

This clone was observed a handful of times. This rearrangement joins TRBV6-5 to TRBJ2-1; 9 nucleotides match TRBD2. V lost 4 bases to trimming and J lost 10 bases; unmatched junction nucleotides: 5. The CDR3 is 13 residues long. CDR1 is MNHEY, CDR2 SVGAGI, per germline. CDR3 DNA: TGTGCCAGCAGTTCAATGACTAGCGGAGAGCAGTTCTTC. Its protein product is CASSSMTSGEQFF.

The V and J genes are TRBV7-9 and TRBJ2-1; 8 bases align to TRBD2. The junction had 11 bases not matched to a gene; V was cut back by 2 bases and J by 8 bases. In germline, CDR1 is SEHNR, CDR2 FQNEAQ (reference sequence). The CDR3 runs to 16 residues. As DNA, the CDR3 is TGTGCCAGCAGCTTATGGGAAGCGGGAGCAGGGTATGAGCAGTTCTTC. Amino acids: CASSLWEAGAGYEQFF.

The chain uses TRBV5-1 and TRBJ2-5, with 9 bases matching TRBD2. CDR3 length: 16 residues. V was clipped by 3 bases and J by 5 bases; unmatched bases: 11. The germline V gene encodes CDR1 SGHRS and CDR2 YFSETQ. CDR3 sequence: CASSSQVAGEGETQYF. The DNA of the CDR3 is TGCGCCAGCAGCTCCCAGGTAGCGGGAGAAGGGGAGACCCAGTACTTC.

The chain couples TRBV7-3 to TRBJ2-7; TRBD1 matches at 7 bases. V trimming: 4 bases; J trimming: 4 bases; junction bases outside the gene matches: 7. The CDR3 is 14 residues long. From germline, CDR1 is SGHTA and CDR2 FQGTGA. The CDR3 DNA follows: TGTGCCAGCAGCTCGATAACAGGGGCTTACGAGCAGTACTTC. Residues: CASSSITGAYEQYF.

The rearrangement uses TRBV6-5 and TRBJ1-1, with TRBD1 as a possible D gene (6 bases). CDR3 length: 15 amino acids. Trimming stripped 7 bases from V and 1 base from J, with 16 bases between. CDR1 is MNHEY, CDR2 SVGAGI, per germline. CDR3 sequence: CASTLTGDPNTEAFF. For the CDR3, the DNA is TGTGCCAGCACCTTGACAGGAGACCCGAACACTGAAGCTTTCTTT.

The chain is built from TRBV7-3 and TRBJ1-5, with a weak D call TRBD1 (6 bases). The CDR3 runs 14 residues. V was shortened by 2 bases and J by 2 bases, with 7 bases between the two germline ends. Germline lookup yields CDR1 SGHTA and CDR2 FQGTGA. CDR3 sequence: CASSLEGGNQPQHF. For the CDR3, the DNA is TGTGCCAGCAGCTTAGAGGGGGGCAATCAGCCCCAGCATTTT.

This clone was seen only once. The sample contains more than one DNA sequence encoding this CDR3. The chain combines TRBV3-1 (or the pseudogene TRBV3-2) with TRBJ1-5; TRBD1 matches 7 bases. V lost 1 base to trimming and J lost 3 bases; unmatched junction nucleotides: 3. The CDR3 has 15 residues. Germline CDR1 LGHDT, CDR2 YNNKEL (reference sequence). CDR3 nucleotides: TGTGCCAGCAGCCAAGGGACAGGCCTCAATCAGCCCCAGCATTTT. It specifies CASSQGTGLNQPQHF.